These T cell receptor beta chains were read from a single sample in a study of blood T cell repertoires in COVID-19. Assay used: immunoSEQ multiplex PCR; TCRdb lists only in-frame clones, some missing. The sample holds roughly 89,000 clones, around three quarters seen once. Sequencing was done on a sample of peripheral blood. These receptors were obtained from a woman in her 70s with acute or convalescent COVID-19. The CDR3 runs from the conserved cysteine through the conserved F or W. The D gene is left open where the match is weak. Some rows mark clone size as missing; the rest say once, few, many or name a class of expanded clone.

j_call,clone_size,d_call,v_call,cdr3_aa,cdr3_nt
TRBJ2-1,NA,NA,TRBV2,CASSEVGGPYNEQFF,TGTGCCAGCAGTGAAGTGGGGGGGCCCTACAATGAGCAGTTCTTC
TRBJ2-7,NA,NA,TRBV6-2/TRBV6-3,CASSFSSLAGSLSSYEQYF,TGTGCCAGCAGTTTTTCTTCCCTCGCGGGGAGTTTGAGCTCCTACGAGCAGTACTTC
TRBJ1-2,NA,NA,TRBV28,CASETGFNYGYTF,TGTGCCAGCGAGACAGGATTTAACTATGGCTACACCTTC
TRBJ1-2,NA,NA,TRBV18,CASSPGPNYGYTF,TGTGCCAGCTCGCCAGGGCCTAACTATGGCTACACCTTC
TRBJ1-1,NA,NA,TRBV6-6,CASRQGFVEAFF,TGTGCCAGCAGACAGGGTTTTGTTGAAGCTTTCTTT
TRBJ1-2,NA,TRBD1,TRBV6-5,CASSSRGLDGYTF,TGTGCCAGCAGTTCAAGGGGGCTTGATGGCTACACCTTC
TRBJ2-6,NA,TRBD2,TRBV19,CASGTSGGRGSGANVLTF,TGTGCCAGCGGGACTAGCGGGGGGCGGGGCTCTGGGGCCAACGTCCTGACTTTC
TRBJ2-3,NA,TRBD2,TRBV5-1,CASSDGTSGRDTQYF,TGCGCCAGCAGCGATGGGACTAGCGGGAGAGATACGCAGTATTTT
TRBJ1-1,NA,NA,TRBV6-2/TRBV6-3,CASSYAGSFTEAFF,TGTGCCAGCAGTTACGCCGGGTCGTTTACTGAAGCTTTCTTT
TRBJ1-5,NA,NA,TRBV12-3/TRBV12-4,CASSNRGNQPQHF,TGTGCCAGCAGCAACAGGGGCAATCAGCCCCAGCATTTT
TRBJ1-2,NA,NA,TRBV5-4,CASSPHTEASGYTF,TGTGCCAGCAGCCCACATACGGAGGCCTCTGGCTACACCTTC
TRBJ2-1,NA,TRBD2,TRBV9,CASSVGLAGSNEQFF,TGTGCCAGCAGCGTAGGACTAGCGGGCAGTAATGAGCAGTTCTTC
TRBJ2-7,once,NA,TRBV14,CASSLLGGSYEQYF,TGTGCCAGCAGCCTCCTAGGAGGGAGCTACGAGCAGTACTTC
TRBJ1-2,NA,NA,TRBV28,CASSLSDDSNYGYTF,TGTGCCAGCAGTCTATCAGATGATTCTAACTATGGCTACACCTTC
TRBJ1-4,NA,NA,TRBV7-2,CASSLAGAATNEKLFF,TGTGCCAGCAGCTTAGCGGGAGCTGCAACTAATGAAAAACTGTTTTTT
TRBJ1-1,once,NA,TRBV29-1,CSVELRQGEAFF,TGCAGCGTTGAGCTTCGCCAGGGTGAAGCTTTCTTT
TRBJ2-1,few,TRBD2,TRBV5-3,CARSSVRSGRGVNEQFF,TGTGCCAGAAGCTCCGTCCGGAGCGGGAGAGGGGTCAATGAGCAGTTCTTC
TRBJ1-2,NA,TRBD1,TRBV6-5,CASRPQGNYGYTF,TGTGCCAGCAGACCACAGGGGAACTATGGCTACACCTTC
TRBJ1-1,NA,TRBD1,TRBV7-3,CASSPQQGVGTEAFF,TGTGCCAGCAGCCCGCAACAGGGGGTGGGCACTGAAGCTTTCTTT
TRBJ2-3,NA,TRBD2,TRBV5-5,CASSSTSGVASTQYF,TGTGCCAGCAGCTCGACTAGCGGGGTTGCAAGTACGCAGTATTTT
TRBJ2-2,NA,NA,TRBV28,CASSPSGQNTGELFF,TGTGCCAGCAGTCCGTCGGGACAGAACACCGGGGAGCTGTTTTTT
TRBJ2-1,few,TRBD2,TRBV7-9,CASSLVISGRGMQFF,TGTGCCAGCAGCTTAGTCATTAGCGGGAGAGGGATGCAGTTCTTC
TRBJ2-5,once,NA,TRBV7-2,CASSLSSGRAQETQYF,TGTGCCAGCAGCTTAAGTTCGGGCAGGGCCCAAGAGACCCAGTACTTC
TRBJ1-1,NA,TRBD1,TRBV5-4,CASSLTGIHDTEAFF,TGTGCCAGCAGCCTGACAGGGATTCATGACACTGAAGCTTTCTTT
TRBJ1-5,NA,NA,TRBV19,CASSIMSSGGQPQHF,TGTGCCAGTAGTATAATGTCCAGTGGTGGTCAGCCCCAGCATTTT
TRBJ1-1,NA,NA,TRBV7-3,CASSLAGVANTEAFF,TGTGCCAGCAGCTTAGCCGGAGTCGCCAACACTGAAGCTTTCTTT
TRBJ2-3,NA,NA,TRBV5-1,CASSLAPGLTDTQYF,TGCGCCAGCTCCCTAGCGCCCGGTCTCACAGATACGCAGTATTTT
TRBJ2-7,once,TRBD1,TRBV3-1/TRBV3-2,CASGDSSYEQYF,TGTGCCAGCGGGGACAGTTCCTACGAGCAGTACTTC
TRBJ1-4,NA,TRBD1,TRBV2,CASRPGQGYEKLFF,TGTGCCAGCAGACCGGGACAGGGGTATGAAAAACTGTTTTTT
TRBJ1-5,NA,NA,TRBV27,CASSFLTGPQHF,TGTGCCAGCAGTTTCCTGACAGGGCCCCAGCATTTT
TRBJ2-7,few,TRBD2,TRBV2,CASSEGKLAGSNEQYF,TGTGCCAGCAGTGAAGGAAAGCTAGCGGGATCGAACGAGCAGTACTTC
TRBJ2-1,few,TRBD1,TRBV28,CASQNRGFSGNEQFF,TGTGCCAGCCAGAACAGGGGGTTTTCGGGGAATGAGCAGTTCTTC
TRBJ2-5,NA,TRBD1,TRBV5-1,CASSIRGQETQYF,TGCGCCAGCAGCATCAGGGGGCAAGAGACCCAGTACTTC
TRBJ1-1,NA,NA,TRBV7-9,CASSPIGGTEAFF,TGTGCCAGCAGCCCGATAGGGGGCACTGAAGCTTTCTTT
TRBJ2-5,NA,TRBD1,TRBV6-6,CASSFTGARGETQYF,TGTGCCAGCAGTTTTACAGGGGCTAGGGGGGAGACCCAGTACTTC
TRBJ2-1,once,TRBD2,TRBV27,CASSPRTSGHNEQFF,TGTGCCAGCAGTCCACGGACTAGCGGGCACAATGAGCAGTTCTTC
TRBJ2-7,NA,TRBD1,TRBV7-7,CASSKTGVGGEQYF,TGTGCCAGCAGCAAGACAGGGGTAGGCGGCGAGCAGTACTTC
TRBJ1-5,NA,NA,TRBV19,CASRLGGAYSNQPQHF,TGTGCCAGTAGGTTGGGAGGGGCTTATAGCAATCAGCCCCAGCATTTT
TRBJ2-1,once,TRBD2,TRBV27,CASRTSGRTGPEQFF,TGTGCCAGCAGAACTAGCGGGAGGACAGGCCCGGAGCAGTTCTTC
TRBJ2-7,NA,NA,TRBV5-4,CASSLVGGAYEQYF,TGTGCCAGCAGCTTGGTCGGGGGAGCCTACGAGCAGTACTTC
TRBJ1-6,few,NA,TRBV12-3/TRBV12-4,CASSLGGSLHF,TGTGCCAGCAGCTTGGGGGGATCCCTCCACTTT
TRBJ1-2,NA,NA,TRBV19,CASNPRGYGYTF,TGTGCCAGTAACCCCAGGGGCTATGGCTACACCTTC
TRBJ1-1,NA,NA,TRBV11-1,CASSLAGISEAFF,TGTGCCAGCAGCTTGGCGGGGATCTCTGAAGCTTTCTTT
TRBJ1-5,few,NA,TRBV28,CASSLGRNQPQHF,TGTGCCAGCAGTTTAGGCCGCAATCAGCCCCAGCATTTT
TRBJ2-2,NA,NA,TRBV27,CASSLTGTGELFF,TGTGCCAGCAGTTTGACAGGCACCGGGGAGCTGTTTTTT
TRBJ2-7,once,TRBD1,TRBV5-6,CASSLMMGQAVREQYF,TGTGCCAGCAGCTTAATGATGGGACAGGCTGTAAGGGAGCAGTACTTC
TRBJ2-3,few,TRBD2,TRBV19,CASSVTSGFTDTQYF,TGTGCCAGTAGTGTCACTAGCGGGTTCACAGATACGCAGTATTTT
TRBJ2-1,few,NA,TRBV7-2,CASSLVHRFYNEQFF,TGTGCCAGCAGCTTAGTCCACCGGTTCTACAATGAGCAGTTCTTC